This T cell receptor (beta chain) was profiled in a study of blood T cell repertoires in COVID-19. Looking at the study overall: From T cells, B-cell-depleted T cells, or PBMCs came the material, which was cDNA or gDNA.

In the original workflow: Cell counts per sample came from amplifying reference gene primers. Clones were sequenced by immunoSEQ multiplex PCR, and TCRdb holds only the in-frame ones, with some missing. That table furnishes V, J and clone size, whereas the DNA furnished D and trimming. The sample shows about 130,000 clones, 65% to 90% of them seen only once. This CDR3 spans 15 amino acids. Trimming pared 5 bases from V and 3 bases from J, leaving 13 bases between. CDR1 and CDR2 from the germline V gene are KGHDR and SFDVKD. The genes are TRBV24-1 and TRBJ1-5, with D hard to call. This receptor was taken from a man at least 80 years old with active or convalescent COVID-19. The specimen was peripheral blood. CDR3 in amino acids: CATSGGEEYNQPQHF. For the CDR3, the DNA is TGTGCCACCAGTGGCGGTGAGGAATACAATCAGCCCCAGCATTTT.